This T cell receptor (beta chain) was sequenced for a study of Ad26.COV2.S vaccination and SARS-CoV-2 variants. Study background: In the study, Ad26.COV2.S was injected intramuscularly once, or twice 56 days apart.

Treatment reported: around 19 received Ad26.COV2.S at low or high dose, single or two shots; about 5 received placebo; per-sample allocation not given. Vaccine and placebo recipients were sampled on day 63 after the first injection. Based in Boston, the donor was an adult of 18-55 years. Generated by immunoSEQ multiplex PCR, the TCRdb table keeps only in-frame clones and is missing some. The data contain around 450,000 clones, 80% to 95% of them singletons. For this clone: Its antigen is undetermined.

The CDR3 has 15 amino acids. The V end lost 1 base, the J end lost 0 bases, and 7 bases lay between the germline ends. Looked up from germline, CDR1 is MGHRA and CDR2 is YSYEKL. Study findings and constraints: Possibly, TCR breadth and depth analyses underestimated total T cell responses.

This specimen consisted of peripheral blood, obtained in a trial of Ad26.COV2.S vaccine versus placebo. The receptor comes from a person aged 18-65 years who received the Ad26.COV2.S COVID-19 vaccine or a placebo. This chain uses TRBV4-1 with TRBJ1-5; D may be TRBD1 (6 bases). The CDR3 DNA follows: TGCGCCAGCAGCCAAGCAGGGGTTAGCAATCAGCCCCAGCATTTT. Protein sequence: CASSQAGVSNQPQHF.